The 4 T cell receptor beta chains below all came from one sample that was sequenced in a study of T cell responses to AZD1222 COVID-19 vaccine. Measured with immunoSEQ multiplex PCR; TCRdb has only the in-frame clones, and not every one. Among over 90,000 clones listed, 80% to 95% were seen once. The starting material was peripheral blood, obtained on day 0 of AZD1222 vaccination. Receptor source: an adult in good health.

The chain employs TRBV5-6 and TRBJ1-5; D is unresolved. Germline-derived CDR1 and CDR2 are SGHDT and YYEEEE. Trimming left V 6 bases short and J 5 bases short, with 12 bases between. This CDR3 is 13 amino acids long. The CDR3 nucleotides are TGTGCCAGCAATAGTAAACAAGATCAGCCCCAGCATTTT. It is translated as CASNSKQDQPQHF.

The chain recombines TRBV25-1 with TRBJ1-1; D is unclear. Germline values: CDR1 MGHDK, CDR2 SYGVNS. Trimming shortened V by 7 bases and J by 1 base, and 7 bases separated the two germline ends. This CDR3 spans 12 amino acids. CDR3 DNA sequence: TGTGCCAGCACCCTGGGGAACACTGAAGCTTTCTTT. Translation gives CASTLGNTEAFF.

The chain joins TRBV9 to TRBJ2-5, with a possible D match to TRBD2 (5 bases). Germline assignment: CDR1 SGDLS and CDR2 YYNGEE. Trimming pared 0 bases from V and 1 base from J, leaving 16 bases between. The CDR3 extends over 17 amino acids. CDR3: CASSVGSLTTLQETQYF. CDR3 bases: TGTGCCAGCAGCGTAGGTTCTTTGACTACCCTCCAAGAGACCCAGTACTTC.

The V call is TRBV4-3, the J call TRBJ1-1, with D possibly being TRBD1 (5 bases). The germline CDR1 and CDR2 sequences are LGHNA and YSLEER. Trimming took off 4 bases at V and 3 bases at J, with 15 bases between the two ends. CDR3 length: 15 amino acids. The CDR3: CASSLRDGMHTEAFF. CDR3 bases: TGCGCCAGCAGCCTAAGGGACGGGATGCACACTGAAGCTTTCTTT.